A single sample gave rise to the 15 T cell receptor beta chains below, sequenced in a study of OX40 agonist ivuxolimab in advanced cancers. Libraries were prepared by immunoSEQ multiplex PCR; TCRdb keeps only in-frame clonotypes and omits some of them. The sample has 95,000 or so clones; roughly 84% are singletons. The source material was CD4+ or CD8+ T cells sorted from blood, sampled in a trial of the OX40 agonist ivuxolimab. All receptors derive from an adult with an advanced solid tumor such as melanoma, head and neck, liver or kidney cancer.

The sample holds one count of this clone. The gene calls are TRBV5-4 and TRBJ2-1, with 11 positions matching TRBD2. The CDR3 has 17 amino acids. The J segment lost 0 bases and the V segment lost 2 bases, leaving 4 bases of the junction unmatched. The germline CDR1 and CDR2 sequences are SGHNT and YYREEE (reference sequence). CDR3 in DNA: TGTGCCAGCAGCTTCGGACTAGCGGGCAGCTCCTACAATGAGCAGTTCTTC. Translation gives CASSFGLAGSSYNEQFF.

This clone was counted only a few times. This chain connects TRBV9 to TRBJ2-1, with 12 bases lining up with TRBD2. The CDR3 spans 14 residues. The germline V gene encodes CDR1 SGDLS and CDR2 YYNGEE. J gave up 9 bases and V 3 bases, and 4 bases lay outside the gene matches. The CDR3: CASSGLAGVGEQFF. The CDR3 bases are TGTGCCAGCAGCGGACTAGCGGGAGTAGGTGAGCAGTTCTTC.

This clone turned up a few times. In nucleotides, the CDR3 is TGTGCCAGTAGCTCCACCCCCCTGGTCGGAAGGGATGAGCAGTTCTTC. Translating it yields CASSSTPLVGRDEQFF. The V and J genes are TRBV19 and TRBJ2-1; D is ambiguous. Germline CDR1 reads LNHDA; CDR2 reads SQIVND (reference sequence). Trimming pared 6 bases from V and 8 bases from J, leaving 23 bases between. CDR3 length: 16 residues.

This clone was found a few times. J is TRBJ2-5 and V is TRBV4-2, with 7 bases fitting TRBD1. Germline V gene lookup returns CDR1 LGHNA and CDR2 YNFKEQ. Germline trimming cut 2 bases from V and 4 bases from J; bases unmatched to any gene: 1. This CDR3 has 13 amino acids. CDR3 DNA sequence: TGTGCCAGCAGCCAAAACAGGGGAGAGACCCAGTACTTC. Residues: CASSQNRGETQYF.

The chain recombines TRBV5-4 with TRBJ1-2; D remains ambiguous. With 4 bases removed from V and 1 base from J, the gap between germline ends came to 14 bases. Germline assignment: CDR1 SGHNT and CDR2 YYREEE (reference sequence). The CDR3 runs 15 residues. The CDR3 nucleotides read TGTGCCAGCAGCCTGCTGAAGACGGATAACTATGGCTACACCTTC. This codes for CASSLLKTDNYGYTF.

J is TRBJ1-5 and V is TRBV15; D is perhaps TRBD1 (5 bases). The CDR3 runs to 15 residues. V lost 4 bases and J lost 0, with 10 bases in between. CDR1 is LNHNV, CDR2 YYDKDF, per germline (reference sequence). CDR3 residues: CATSTGTDSNQPQHF. The DNA of the CDR3 is TGTGCCACCAGCACTGGGACGGATAGCAATCAGCCCCAGCATTTT.

This clone was counted between two and nine times. The chain has TRBV13 and TRBJ2-2; the match to TRBD1 covers 7 bases. J lost 4 bases, V lost 3 bases, and 2 bases had no gene match. In germline, CDR1 is PRHDT, CDR2 FYEKMQ (reference sequence). The CDR3 consists of 14 residues. CDR3 nucleotide sequence: TGTGCCAGCAGCTTGGACAGGTCCACCGGGGAGCTGTTTTTT. Translation: CASSLDRSTGELFF.

V usage is TRBV6-5 and J usage is TRBJ2-5; TRBD1 might be the D (5 bases). The CDR3 consists of 13 residues. The V gene's germline CDR1 is MNHEY and CDR2 SVGAGI. V was pared by 6 bases and J by 12 bases, with 20 bases between. CDR3 sequence reads: CASSLSRQSTKYF. The CDR3 DNA reads as TGTGCCAGCAGCCTCTCGCGACAGTCTACAAAGTACTTC.

The chain joins TRBV19 to TRBJ2-1, with D tentatively TRBD1 (6 bases). This CDR3 contains 14 residues. Looked up from germline, CDR1 is LNHDA and CDR2 is SQIVND (reference sequence). V was clipped by 9 bases and J by 4 bases, with 16 bases between them. The CDR3 DNA sequence: TGTGCCAGCCAAATGACAGGAATATACAATGAGCAGTTCTTC. It encodes CASQMTGIYNEQFF.

The genes are TRBV2 and TRBJ1-4; TRBD1 matches at 10 bases. The J segment lost 7 bases and the V segment lost 9 bases, leaving 5 bases of the junction unmatched. Germline V gene data show CDR1 as SNHLY and CDR2 as FYNNEI. The CDR3 is made up of 13 amino acids. The CDR3 bases are TGTGCCAGTAGGGACAGGGGAGGTGAAAAACTGTTTTTT. Residues: CASRDRGGEKLFF.

V gene TRBV11-3 combines with J gene TRBJ2-5; D may correspond to TRBD1 or TRBD2 (5 bases each). The tail of the sequence fits TRBJ2-7 better, so the J call may be wrong. The CDR3 length is 14 residues. Germline V CDR1 and CDR2: SGHNT, YENEEA. The CDR3 reads CASSSRDVTYEQYF. CDR3 DNA: TGTGCCAGCAGCTCCCGGGACGTAACCTACGAGCAGTACTTC.

This clone was detected once. J is TRBJ2-1 and V is TRBV30, with D unresolved. The CDR3 is 10 residues long. CDR1 and CDR2 (germline): GTSNPN, SVGIG (reference sequence). The V end was cut by 5 bases, the J end by 9 bases, with 8 bases between. DNA of the CDR3: TGTGCCTGGGGGCTCGGTGAGCAGTTCTTC. Translating it yields CAWGLGEQFF.

This clone was found a few times. V and J are TRBV28 and TRBJ2-3; possible D gene TRBD2, 6 bases. Germline V gene sequence: CDR1 MDHEN, CDR2 SYDVKM. The CDR3 runs to 15 residues. Trimming took 6 bases from V and 2 from J, leaving 15 bases between them. The CDR3 DNA sequence: TGTGCCAGCAGACAAATGGCGGGGTTCACAGATACGCAGTATTTT. Protein sequence: CASRQMAGFTDTQYF.

V usage is TRBV19 and J usage is TRBJ1-6, with D perhaps matching TRBD1 (6 bases). V was trimmed by 10 bases and J by 5 bases, leaving 15 bases between them. Germline loops: CDR1 LNHDA, CDR2 SQIVND (reference sequence). The length of the CDR3 is 14 residues. CDR3 in amino acids: CATSGAVNNSPLHF. CDR3 coding DNA: TGTGCCACCTCAGGGGCAGTAAATAATTCACCCCTCCACTTT.

The J gene is TRBJ2-5, the V gene TRBV11-3, with D perhaps TRBD1 (5 bases). CDR1 is SGHNT and CDR2 is YENEEA in the germline V gene. V shed 1 base and J shed 5 bases, with 11 bases lying between them. The CDR3 sequence is 14 residues long. The CDR3 nucleotides read TGTGCCAGCAGCTTAGCCAGGGTCGGGGAGACCCAGTACTTC. Protein sequence: CASSLARVGETQYF.